A single sample is the source of the 27 T cell receptor beta chains below, sequenced in a study. One entry per CDR3 protein results from TCRdb running MiXCR on the 5' RACE reads. The data contain 30,000 to 40,000 distinct CDR3 sequences, about 28% of them singletons. Sequencing was done on a sample of naive CD4+ T cells sorted from a lymph node. Subset given: naive CD4+ T cells, CD4+CD45RA+CD25-. The receptors shown here come from a female donor with breast cancer.

This clonotype was detected only once. The V gene is TRBV5-1, the J gene TRBJ2-7; possibly TRBD2 for D (6 bases). V dropped 3 bases and J dropped 7 bases, with 20 bases sitting between them. Germline values: CDR1 SGHRS, CDR2 YFSETQ. This CDR3 spans 15 amino acids. CDR3 nucleotides: TGCGCCAGCAGCTCAACACAGGCCATCGCGGGGGAGCAGTACTTC. Protein product: CASSSTQAIAGEQYF.

In its sample, this clonotype was seen a few times. The chain recombines TRBV6-6 with TRBJ1-4, with TRBD1 identical over 9 bases. The CDR3 sequence is 14 residues long. Looked up from germline, CDR1 is MNHNY and CDR2 is SVGAGI (reference sequence). Germline trimming cut 6 bases from V and 7 bases from J; bases unmatched to any gene: 6. The DNA for the CDR3 is TGTGCCAGCAGCCTGGGACAGGGAAGTGAAAAACTGTTTTTT. Translating it yields CASSLGQGSEKLFF.

J is TRBJ1-5 and V is TRBV27, with D hard to call. Germline values: CDR1 MNHEY, CDR2 SMNVEV (reference sequence). This CDR3 is 18 amino acids long. The ends were cut back, 8 bases at V and 1 base at J, with 24 bases in the middle. In nucleotides, the CDR3 is TGTGCCAGCGCCCCTTCAGGTCCTGGGTTTTTAAGCAATCAGCCCCAGCATTTT. Residues: CASAPSGPGFLSNQPQHF.

There are a few counts of this clonotype. In DNA form, the CDR3 reads TGTGCCAGCAGTTCCCAGACAGGGGAAAAGGGCGGGGAGCTGTTTTTT. Protein sequence: CASSSQTGEKGGELFF. The chain links TRBV7-3 to TRBJ2-2, with 8 positions matching TRBD1. Germline V gene lookup returns CDR1 SGHTA and CDR2 FQGTGA. With 6 bases clipped from V and 7 bases from J, the junction kept 13 bases outside the gene matches. The CDR3 has 16 amino acids.

The table lists this clonotype with a few counts. The chain recombines TRBV6-1 with TRBJ1-2; D gene ambiguous. Per the germline V gene, CDR1 is MNHNS and CDR2 is SASEGT. Trimming took 1 base from V and 4 from J, leaving 1 base between them. The CDR3 is 11 amino acids. CDR3 sequence (DNA): TGTGCCAGCAGTGAAGGCTATGGCTACACCTTC. Amino acids: CASSEGYGYTF.

As for this clonotype: A much more abundant neighbour one base away suggests this may be a read error. The gene calls are TRBV15 and TRBJ1-2; D remains ambiguous. The V end lost 5 bases, the J end lost 7 bases, and 20 bases lay between the germline ends. The CDR3 has 15 residues. Germline loops: CDR1 LNHNV, CDR2 YYDKDF (reference sequence). The CDR3 loop is CATSPAGYRMSGYTF. The CDR3 nucleotides are TGTGCCACCAGCCCGGCTGGATACCGGATGTCTGGCTACACCTTC.

The chain carries TRBV11-2 and TRBJ1-2, with no clear D. The CDR3 runs 14 residues. Per germline, CDR1 SGHAT and CDR2 FQNNGV. V was pared by 2 bases and J by 1 base, with 8 bases between. DNA for the CDR3: TGTGCCAGCAGCTTATCTACTATTAACTATGGCTACACCTTC. Translation: CASSLSTINYGYTF.

This clonotype turned up a few times. V and J are TRBV29-1 and TRBJ2-3; no clear D gene. Per the germline V gene, CDR1 is SQVTM and CDR2 is ANQGSEA. The CDR3 is 15 amino acids. The V end lost 0 bases, the J end lost 2 bases, and 12 bases lay between the germline ends. The CDR3 loop is CSVEDLGLNTDTQYF. DNA for the CDR3: TGCAGCGTTGAAGATCTGGGGTTAAACACAGATACGCAGTATTTT.

This clonotype is medium-sized. The CDR3 protein is CASSPRDRSTDTQYF. CDR3 nucleotide sequence: TGTGCCAGCAGCCCCCGGGACAGGAGCACAGATACGCAGTATTTT. V is TRBV9 and J is TRBJ2-3, with 8 bases aligning to TRBD1. The CDR3 consists of 15 residues. Germline values: CDR1 SGDLS, CDR2 YYNGEE. V shed 4 bases, J shed 0 bases, and the junction held 4 bases outside the gene matches.

This clonotype was found many times. The rearrangement joins TRBV4-3 to TRBJ2-2, with D perhaps given as TRBD1 or TRBD2 (5 bases each). V dropped 6 bases and J dropped 4 bases, with 6 bases sitting between them. CDR1 and CDR2 from the germline V gene are LGHNA and YSLEER. This CDR3 has 12 residues. The chain's CDR3 is CASRRGTGELFF. Here the CDR3 DNA reads TGCGCCAGCAGGAGGGGCACCGGGGAGCTGTTTTTT.

As regards this clonotype: The junction does not match germline at one end; this may be a read error. The gene calls are TRBV10-3 and TRBJ2-1, with 11 bases that match TRBD2. CDR3 length: 15 amino acids. Germline V gene lookup returns CDR1 ENHRY and CDR2 SYGVKD. DNA for the CDR3: TGTGCCATCAGTGACGGGACTAGCGGCAACAATGAGCTGTTCTTC. Protein: CAISDGTSGNNELFF.

The V and J genes are TRBV25-1 and TRBJ2-7; D may correspond to TRBD1 or TRBD2 (5 bases each). Germline lookup yields CDR1 MGHDK and CDR2 SYGVNS. V lost 3 bases to trimming and J lost 1 base, with 13 bases between them. This CDR3 has 15 amino acids. In DNA, the CDR3 is TGTGCCAGCAGTGACCCGAGGGCAGGGTCCTACGAGCAGTACTTC. The encoded protein is CASSDPRAGSYEQYF.

This clonotype was counted a few times. The chain employs TRBV7-9 and TRBJ2-3, with a tentative D call TRBD2 (6 bases). The CDR3 length is 15 residues. The V and J ends lost 5 bases and 0 bases respectively, with 12 bases between them. Germline values: CDR1 SEHNR, CDR2 FQNEAQ (reference sequence). CDR3 in DNA: TGTGCCAGCAGCATCCCCGGGACTAGCACAGATACGCAGTATTTT. Translation gives CASSIPGTSTDTQYF.

This clonotype came up a few times. V usage is TRBV7-2 and J usage is TRBJ2-4; 9 bases line up with TRBD2. Per germline, CDR1 SGHTA and CDR2 FQGNSA. With 3 bases clipped from V and 8 bases from J, the junction kept 5 bases outside the gene matches. This CDR3 spans 14 amino acids. The CDR3 reads CASSFSGSLDIQYF. The CDR3 DNA is TGTGCCAGCAGCTTTAGCGGGAGTTTGGACATTCAGTACTTC.

This clonotype was found a few times. The chain joins TRBV20-1 to TRBJ1-2; a possible D gene is TRBD1 (5 bases). CDR1 is DFQATT, CDR2 SNEGSKA, per germline (reference sequence). The length of the CDR3 is 12 residues. The CDR3 loop is CSPTVTYYGYTF. The CDR3 nucleotides read TGCAGCCCGACAGTGACGTACTATGGCTACACCTTC.

The V and J genes are TRBV29-1 and TRBJ2-1; no clear D gene. Germline CDR1 SQVTM, CDR2 ANQGSEA. V lost 5 bases and J 6 bases, leaving 14 bases between the germline ends. The CDR3 is 13 residues long. The CDR3 coding sequence is TGCAGCGTTCGACCCCTTCAGGCCAATGAGCAGTTCTTC. Protein: CSVRPLQANEQFF.

This clonotype was observed a few times. The V call is TRBV4-1, the J call TRBJ1-3, with 8 positions matching TRBD1. V gave up 2 bases and J gave up 0 bases; unmatched junction bases: 6. The germline CDR1 and CDR2 sequences are MGHRA and YSYEKL. The CDR3 extends over 17 amino acids. The CDR3 reads CASSQLTGDVSGNTIYF. CDR3 coding DNA: TGCGCCAGCAGCCAATTGACAGGGGATGTCTCTGGAAACACCATATATTTT.

A word on this clonotype: One end of the junction varies from germline; a read error may be responsible. The gene calls are TRBV7-8 and TRBJ1-5, with a weak D call TRBD1 (5 bases). The CDR3 runs 15 residues. In germline, CDR1 is SGHVS, CDR2 FQNEAQ. The CDR3 is CASSLTGASNRPQHF. CDR3 nucleotides: TGTGCCAGCAGCTTAACCGGGGCGAGCAATCGGCCCCAGCATTTT.

The rearrangement uses TRBV12-3 or TRBV12-4 and TRBJ2-7; TRBD1 agrees at 8 bases. V lost 6 bases and J lost 5; bases outside the gene matches: 6. The length of the CDR3 is 13 residues. Written as DNA, the CDR3 is TGTGCCAGCAGCGCAGGGGGCGCGGACGAGCAGTACTTC. This sequence encodes CASSAGGADEQYF.

This chain joins TRBV27 and TRBJ1-5, with D unresolved. Germline loops: CDR1 MNHEY, CDR2 SMNVEV (reference sequence). CDR3 length: 12 residues. The V end lost 1 base, the J end lost 7 bases, and 5 bases lay between the germline ends. CDR3 sequence reads: CASSLYGQPQHF. The CDR3 DNA sequence: TGTGCCAGCAGTTTATATGGCCAGCCCCAGCATTTT.

In this sample, this clonotype turned up many times. The V and J genes are TRBV29-1 and TRBJ2-3; no clear D. This CDR3 is 13 amino acids long. Trimming left V 8 bases short and J 5 bases short, with 17 bases between. CDR1 is SQVTM, CDR2 ANQGSEA, per germline. CDR3 protein: CSSRTSSLDTQYF. The CDR3 coding sequence is TGCAGCTCTCGGACCTCTAGTTTAGATACGCAGTATTTT.

This chain links TRBV7-2 with TRBJ2-5; D not certain. Germline CDR1 reads SGHTA; CDR2 reads FQGNSA. The CDR3 has 14 residues. V shed 5 bases and J shed 2 bases, with 12 bases lying between them. The CDR3 region has the DNA TGTGCCAGCAGCCCCTCCAGGTCACAAGAGACCCAGTACTTC. Translation gives CASSPSRSQETQYF. The whole variable domain, remainder taken from reference TRBV7-2 and TRBJ2-5, is GAGVSQSPSNKVTEKGKDVELRCDPISGHTALYWYRQSLGQGLEFLIYFQGNSAPDKSGLPSDRFSAERTGGSVSTLTIQRTQQEDSAVYLCASSPSRSQETQYFGPGTRLLVL.

This clonotype was recorded a few times. The rearrangement uses TRBV27 and TRBJ1-5, with TRBD1 identical over 7 bases. Per germline, CDR1 MNHEY and CDR2 SMNVEV (reference sequence). The CDR3 runs to 15 residues. The junction had 7 bases not matched to a gene; V was cut back by 6 bases and J by 2 bases. CDR3 sequence: CASSVQGFGNQPQHF. The CDR3 coding sequence is TGTGCCAGCAGCGTACAGGGGTTTGGCAATCAGCCCCAGCATTTT.

This clonotype has ten or more counts. V gene TRBV4-1 combines with J gene TRBJ1-1, with TRBD1 as a possible D gene (5 bases). V was pared by 3 bases and J by 6 bases, with 23 bases between. The CDR3 loop spans 17 amino acids. Germline V gene lookup returns CDR1 MGHRA and CDR2 YSYEKL. CDR3 nucleotide sequence: TGCGCCAGCAGCCAGCATGATCTCGGATTTATGGGGGCTGAAGCTTTCTTT. This gives the protein CASSQHDLGFMGAEAFF.

This clonotype was observed a few times. The chain recombines TRBV7-6 with TRBJ2-7, with TRBD1 matching 10 bases. This CDR3 spans 14 amino acids. Germline V gene sequence: CDR1 SGHVS, CDR2 FNYEAQ. J was trimmed by 4 bases and V by 5 bases; bases with no gene match: 5. The CDR3 sequence is CASSRGTGEYEQYF. The CDR3 DNA reads as TGTGCCAGCAGCCGCGGGACAGGGGAGTACGAGCAGTACTTC.

V usage is TRBV4-1 and J usage is TRBJ2-7, with 11 bases matching TRBD2. The junction had 11 bases not matched to a gene; V was cut back by 3 bases and J by 10 bases. This CDR3 has 15 residues. CDR1 is MGHRA, CDR2 YSYEKL, per germline. CDR3 sequence reads: CASSHPGTSGSYQYF. The CDR3 nucleotides are TGCGCCAGCAGCCACCCCGGGACTAGCGGTAGCTACCAGTACTTC.

This clonotype has more than one count but fewer than ten. V and J are TRBV4-1 and TRBJ2-4; D is unclear. In germline, CDR1 is MGHRA, CDR2 YSYEKL. The length of the CDR3 is 17 residues. Trimming removed 1 base at V and 1 base at J, with 14 bases between. CDR3 bases: TGCGCCAGCAGCCAAGTTTTAGCTATGGGGGCCAAAAACATTCAGTACTTC. Translated: CASSQVLAMGAKNIQYF.